The 30 T cell receptor beta chains reported below all come from one sample, sequenced in a study of cytomegalovirus exposure and HLA in healthy donors. Primers: 60 Vbeta forward and 13 Jbeta reverse. Sequencing used immunoSEQ multiplex PCR; TCRdb keeps in-frame clones, though not all of them. The sample holds about 130,000 clones, 74% seen once. Source material: PBMCs. Receptor source: a woman in her forties or fifties in good health and CMV-seropositive.

V is TRBV5-6 and J is TRBJ1-1; D is perhaps TRBD1 (5 bases). Trimming shortened V by 2 bases and J by 4 bases, and 9 bases separated the two germline ends. The CDR3 sequence is 13 residues long. The V gene's germline CDR1 is SGHDT and CDR2 YYEEEE. The CDR3 spells CASSFGGATEAFF. The CDR3 DNA is TGTGCCAGCAGCTTCGGTGGGGCCACTGAAGCTTTCTTT. The variable domain in full, completed from reference TRBV5-6 and TRBJ1-1, reads DAGVTQSPTHLIKTRGQQVTLRCSPKSGHDTVSWYQQALGQGPQFIFQYYEEEERQRGNFPDRFSGHQFPNYSSELNVNALLLGDSALYLCASSFGGATEAFFGQGTRLTVV.

This chain links TRBV19 with TRBJ1-2; TRBD1 aligns across 7 bases. The CDR3 is 15 residues long. V shed 1 base, J shed 5 bases, and the junction held 7 bases outside the gene matches. Germline V gives CDR1 LNHDA, CDR2 SQIVND (reference sequence). CDR3 sequence: CASSIGQGPSYGYTF. CDR3 bases: TGTGCCAGTAGTATAGGACAGGGCCCATCATATGGCTACACCTTC.

The CDR3 bases are TGTGCCAGCAGCTTCCAGGTAGCGGGGGATACGCAGTATTTT. It translates to CASSFQVAGDTQYF. The V call is TRBV7-2, the J call TRBJ2-3, with 8 bases aligning to TRBD2. The CDR3 runs to 14 residues. The V gene's germline CDR1 is SGHTA and CDR2 FQGNSA. V trimming: 3 bases; J trimming: 6 bases; junction bases outside the gene matches: 5. Based on the CDR3 plus reference TRBV7-2 and TRBJ2-3, the full variable domain is GAGVSQSPSNKVTEKGKDVELRCDPISGHTALYWYRQSLGQGLEFLIYFQGNSAPDKSGLPSDRFSAERTGGSVSTLTIQRTQQEDSAVYLCASSFQVAGDTQYFGPGTRLTVL.

This clone was seen more than once but under ten times. This rearrangement joins TRBV5-8 to TRBJ1-1; 7 bases match TRBD1. The CDR3 contains 15 residues. In germline, CDR1 is SGHTS, CDR2 YDEGEE. Losses at the gene ends were 0 bases for V and 1 base for J; bases not matched to a gene: 3. This chain's CDR3 is CASSLGDRGNTEAFF. CDR3 nucleotides: TGTGCCAGCAGCTTGGGGGACAGAGGGAACACTGAAGCTTTCTTT. The variable domain in full, with the rest retrieved from reference TRBV5-8 and TRBJ1-1, is EAGVTQSPTHLIKTRGQQATLRCSPISGHTSVYWYQQALGLGLQFLLWYDEGEERNRGNFPPRFSGRQFPNYSSELNVNALELEDSALYLCASSLGDRGNTEAFFGQGTRLTVV.

This sequence joins TRBV7-9 and TRBJ1-1; TRBD1 might be the D (5 bases). Germline V gene lookup returns CDR1 SEHNR and CDR2 FQNEAQ (reference sequence). Trimming removed 8 bases from V and 1 base from J, with 14 bases in between. The CDR3 totals 14 residues. The CDR3 region is CASSSSGQNTEAFF. Here the CDR3 DNA reads TGTGCCAGCTCGTCCTCAGGGCAGAACACTGAAGCTTTCTTT.

V gene TRBV7-9 combines with J gene TRBJ1-2, with 11 bases that match TRBD1. The CDR3 is 12 amino acids. Per the germline V gene, CDR1 is SEHNR and CDR2 is FQNEAQ (reference sequence). Germline trimming cut 5 bases from V and 11 bases from J; bases unmatched to any gene: 4. CDR3 region: CASSPGQGAYTF. The DNA for the CDR3 is TGTGCCAGCAGCCCCGGACAGGGGGCTTACACCTTC.

The chain recombines TRBV7-9 with TRBJ2-6; D is unresolved. Germline V gives CDR1 SEHNR, CDR2 FQNEAQ (reference sequence). The CDR3 length is 16 residues. With 1 base removed from V and 0 bases from J, the gap between germline ends came to 7 bases. CDR3 in amino acids: CASSLGASSGANVLTF. As DNA, the CDR3 is TGTGCCAGCAGCTTAGGAGCTAGCTCTGGGGCCAACGTCCTGACTTTC.

V and J are TRBV7-8 and TRBJ2-5; 11 bases fit TRBD1. Trimming took 3 bases from V and 3 from J; bases not matched to a gene: 3. The germline CDR1 and CDR2 sequences are SGHVS and FQNEAQ. The CDR3 has 15 residues. CDR3 sequence reads: CASSFWTGGKETQYF. The CDR3 nucleotides are TGTGCCAGCAGCTTCTGGACAGGGGGCAAAGAGACCCAGTACTTC.

This rearrangement joins TRBV6-1 to TRBJ1-2; the match to TRBD1 covers 9 bases. V trimming: 3 bases; J trimming: 6 bases; junction bases outside the gene matches: 8. CDR1 MNHNS and CDR2 SASEGT come from the germline V gene. The CDR3 length is 15 residues. CDR3 in amino acids: CASSEASGQGDGYTF. Written as DNA, the CDR3 is TGTGCCAGCAGTGAGGCCTCGGGACAGGGCGATGGCTACACCTTC.

V is TRBV10-1 and J is TRBJ1-5; unclear D gene. This CDR3 contains 16 residues. V lost 9 bases, J lost 1 base, and 19 bases lay in between. Germline CDR1 WNHNN, CDR2 SYGVQD (reference sequence). In DNA form, the CDR3 reads TGCGCCAGACCGACCTGGCACTCGGGGAGCAATCAGCCCCAGCATTTT. This encodes CARPTWHSGSNQPQHF.

This chain uses TRBV5-1 with TRBJ2-1, with 12 bases lining up with TRBD1. V gave up 3 bases and J gave up 7 bases; unmatched junction bases: 11. The CDR3 is 17 amino acids. CDR1 is SGHRS, CDR2 YFSETQ, per germline. The CDR3 is CASSSGTGGISENEQFF. The CDR3 DNA reads as TGCGCCAGCAGCTCGGGGACAGGGGGCATTTCGGAAAATGAGCAGTTCTTC.

The chain carries TRBV25-1 and TRBJ2-2; possible D gene TRBD2, 5 bases. The CDR3 is 15 residues long. The V and J ends lost 1 base and 9 bases respectively, with 15 bases between them. In germline, CDR1 is MGHDK, CDR2 SYGVNS. CDR3 amino acids: CASSEFAGVPRELFF. CDR3 bases: TGTGCCAGCAGTGAATTTGCGGGCGTCCCACGGGAGCTGTTTTTT.

The chain is built from TRBV27 and TRBJ2-1, with TRBD1 matching over 9 bases. Germline CDR1 reads MNHEY; CDR2 reads SMNVEV (reference sequence). CDR3 length: 17 residues. With 5 bases clipped from V and 4 bases from J, the junction kept 12 bases outside the gene matches. The chain's CDR3 is CASSNRDRVMEYNEQFF. The CDR3 DNA follows: TGTGCCAGCAGTAACCGGGACAGGGTGATGGAGTACAATGAGCAGTTCTTC.

To note about this clone: In the same sample, other DNA sequences code for this CDR3. V gene TRBV5-1 combines with J gene TRBJ2-3; 8 bases are shared with TRBD1. The J segment lost 3 bases and the V segment lost 4 bases, leaving 4 bases of the junction unmatched. The germline V gene encodes CDR1 SGHRS and CDR2 YFSETQ. The CDR3 contains 14 residues. CDR3 bases: TGCGCCAGCAGCCCAGGACAGGGAACAGATACGCAGTATTTT. It translates to CASSPGQGTDTQYF. Supplemented by reference TRBV5-1 and TRBJ2-3, the full variable domain reads KAGVTQTPRYLIKTRGQQVTLSCSPISGHRSVSWYQQTPGQGLQFLFEYFSETQRNKGNFPGRFSGRQFSNSRSEMNVSTLELGDSALYLCASSPGQGTDTQYFGPGTRLTVL.

The chain employs TRBV4-3 and TRBJ2-7; 9 bases align to TRBD2. This CDR3 has 16 amino acids. With V trimmed by 0 bases and J by 3 bases, 6 bases remained unmatched. Looked up from germline, CDR1 is LGHNA and CDR2 is YSLEER. CDR3 amino acids: CASSQDAGGTLYEQYF. The CDR3 DNA reads as TGCGCCAGCAGCCAAGATGCGGGGGGGACGCTCTACGAGCAGTACTTC.

The chain recombines TRBV6-6 with TRBJ2-1, with 8 nucleotides matching TRBD2. V gave up 4 bases and J gave up 3 bases; unmatched junction bases: 5. The CDR3 has 15 amino acids. CDR1 is MNHNY and CDR2 is SVGAGI in the germline V gene (reference sequence). CDR3 loop: CASSSTGTSYNEQFF. CDR3 nucleotides: TGTGCCAGCAGTTCTACCGGGACTAGCTACAATGAGCAGTTCTTC.

This chain links TRBV23-1 with TRBJ2-7; 8 nucleotides align to TRBD1. TRBV23-1 is filed as an ORF, its function uncertain. The CDR3 has 16 residues. Trimming cost V 3 bases and J 6 bases; bases outside gene matches: 13. The CDR3 is CASSHIRDRYVLEQYF. The CDR3 DNA sequence: TGCGCCAGCAGTCATATTAGGGACAGGTATGTCCTCGAGCAGTACTTC.

The chain joins TRBV5-4 to TRBJ2-1; no firm D call. The ends were cut back, 4 bases at V and 6 bases at J, with 17 bases in the middle. Germline V gene data show CDR1 as SGHNT and CDR2 as YYREEE (reference sequence). The CDR3 length is 15 residues. The CDR3 DNA reads TGTGCCAGCAGCCCCCCGGGTACCAGAAGCAATGAGCAGTTCTTC. Amino acids: CASSPPGTRSNEQFF.

V usage is TRBV5-8 and J usage is TRBJ2-4, with TRBD1 matching over 7 bases. V was pared by 3 bases and J by 15 bases, with 9 bases of the junction left unmatched. This CDR3 is built from 12 residues. Germline CDR1 is SGHTS and CDR2 is YDEGEE. This CDR3 is CASSSRDSVRYF. CDR3 nucleotide sequence: TGTGCCAGCAGCTCCCGGGACAGTGTCCGGTACTTC.

This chain links TRBV5-1 with TRBJ1-2; weak D call: TRBD1 (6 bases). The CDR3 is 15 residues long. Germline loops: CDR1 SGHRS, CDR2 YFSETQ. The V end lost 5 bases, the J end lost 2 bases, and 16 bases lay between the germline ends. The CDR3 DNA reads TGCGCCAGCAGGTCCGGGACATCTACCAACTATGGCTACACCTTC. This gives the protein CASRSGTSTNYGYTF.

The rearrangement links TRBV29-1 to TRBJ2-2; D is possibly TRBD1 (5 bases). V was trimmed by 7 bases and J by 4 bases, leaving 10 bases between them. There are 12 residues in the CDR3. The germline V gene has CDR1 SQVTM and CDR2 ANQGSEA. This CDR3 is CSARQSTGELFF. CDR3 bases: TGCAGCGCCAGACAGAGCACCGGGGAGCTGTTTTTT.

The chain recombines TRBV5-8 with TRBJ1-5; possibly TRBD1 for D (5 bases). V lost 2 bases to trimming and J lost 4 bases, with 7 bases between them. The CDR3 totals 13 residues. Germline V lookup: CDR1 SGHTS, CDR2 YDEGEE. The CDR3 protein is CASSLQENQPQHF. DNA for the CDR3: TGTGCCAGCAGCTTACAGGAGAATCAGCCCCAGCATTTT. The full variable domain, completed using reference TRBV5-8 and TRBJ1-5, is EAGVTQSPTHLIKTRGQQATLRCSPISGHTSVYWYQQALGLGLQFLLWYDEGEERNRGNFPPRFSGRQFPNYSSELNVNALELEDSALYLCASSLQENQPQHFGDGTRLSIL.

V is TRBV10-3 and J is TRBJ2-1, with TRBD1 identical over 8 bases. V gave up 6 bases and J gave up 7 bases; unmatched junction bases: 2. The CDR3 spans 12 residues. Germline CDR1 is ENHRY and CDR2 is SYGVKD. The CDR3 sequence: CAISRGRNEQFF. CDR3 DNA: TGTGCCATCAGCAGGGGGCGGAATGAGCAGTTCTTC.

The chain uses TRBV5-6 and TRBJ2-5, with D perhaps matching TRBD1 (5 bases). The J call is uncertain, as TRBJ2-7 better fits the DNA end. Germline-derived CDR1 and CDR2 are SGHDT and YYEEEE. This CDR3 region has 14 residues. CDR3 in DNA: TGTGCCAGCAGCTTGGGCGGCCCAAGGGGCGAGCAGTACTTC. Translation: CASSLGGPRGEQYF.

The chain employs TRBV2 and TRBJ1-2, with 7 bases identical to TRBD1. The V and J ends lost 6 bases and 0 bases, in that order; junction bases with no gene match: 4. The CDR3 is 14 amino acids. Germline V gene sequence: CDR1 SNHLY, CDR2 FYNNEI. The CDR3 protein is CASSGDRSNYGYTF. CDR3 DNA sequence: TGTGCCAGCAGCGGGGACAGATCTAACTATGGCTACACCTTC.

This chain joins TRBV5-6 and TRBJ2-5; 7 positions agree with TRBD1. V was pared by 4 bases and J by 11 bases, with 14 bases of the junction left unmatched. This CDR3 is 14 amino acids long. Germline V gene lookup returns CDR1 SGHDT and CDR2 YYEEEE. DNA of the CDR3: TGTGCCAGCAGCCTGACAGGGTCCCCTCTGGAGCAGTACTTC. This encodes CASSLTGSPLEQYF.

This rearrangement joins TRBV5-1 to TRBJ2-5; possibly TRBD2 for D (5 bases). This CDR3 is built from 14 residues. Deletions cut 3 bases from V and 4 bases from J, with 13 bases between. The V gene's germline CDR1 is SGHRS and CDR2 YFSETQ. The CDR3 DNA follows: TGCGCCAGCAGCTACGGCCCCCGGGGAGAGACCCAGTACTTC. Residues: CASSYGPRGETQYF.

The V and J genes are TRBV7-2 and TRBJ2-1; D unresolved. This CDR3 contains 12 residues. V lost 4 bases and J 8 bases, leaving 9 bases between the germline ends. Germline CDR1 is SGHTA and CDR2 is FQGNSA. The DNA of the CDR3 is TGTGCCAGCAGCTACCCGGTCGATGAGCAGTTCTTC. This translates into CASSYPVDEQFF.

The chain has TRBV27 and TRBJ1-6; a weak D match, TRBD1 (6 bases). In germline, CDR1 is MNHEY, CDR2 SMNVEV (reference sequence). The CDR3 runs 14 residues. The V gene lost 2 bases and the J gene lost 6 bases, with 8 bases spanning the gap. The CDR3 coding sequence is TGTGCCAGCAGTTTAGGGACATTTAATTCACCCCTCCACTTT. This translates into CASSLGTFNSPLHF.

The chain links TRBV5-1 to TRBJ2-1, with 12 bases aligning to TRBD1. Germline lookup yields CDR1 SGHRS and CDR2 YFSETQ. The CDR3 runs to 16 residues. V shed 8 bases and J 4 bases; nucleotides not matched to a gene: 10. CDR3 sequence (DNA): TGCGCCAGTACCGAGGGGACAGGGGGCGCGTACAATGAGCAGTTCTTC. Translation gives CASTEGTGGAYNEQFF.